Below, 6 T cell receptor beta chains from the same sample are listed, as sequenced in a study of CD8+CD57+ T cells in acquired aplastic anemia. The use of genomic DNA as template underpinned the TCR beta VDJ and CDR3 profiling. MiXCR, run by TCRdb on the reads, gives a single entry per CDR3 protein. This table has 450,000 to 550,000 distinct CDR3 sequences, roughly a third appearing once. By flow cytometry, patients selected for sequencing had shown an expansion of CD8+CD57+ cells. The sequenced material came from sorted CD4+, CD8+, or CD8+CD57+ T cells (not recorded which) from PBMCs. All receptors derive from a human donor with aplastic anemia.

The chain couples TRBV29-1 to TRBJ1-1; 10 nucleotides match TRBD1. After removal of 6 bases from V and 5 bases from J, the junction contained 3 bases not matched to a gene. The CDR3 contains 12 residues. Germline V gene sequence: CDR1 SQVTM, CDR2 ANQGSEA. This CDR3 reads CSVGQGKTEAFF. CDR3 DNA sequence: TGCAGCGTGGGACAGGGGAAGACTGAAGCTTTCTTT.

The V call is TRBV5-5, the J call TRBJ1-3; D possibly corresponds to TRBD1 (5 bases). V was pared by 2 bases and J by 0 bases, with 9 bases between. Germline V lookup: CDR1 SGHKS, CDR2 YYEKEE (reference sequence). This CDR3 spans 15 amino acids. CDR3 in DNA: TGTGCCAGCAGCTTTACAGGCCTCTCTGGAAACACCATATATTTT. Its translation: CASSFTGLSGNTIYF.

This clonotype was counted only a few times. Written as DNA, the CDR3 is TGCGCCAGCAGCTTGGAAGGGGGCGCCTACAATGAGCAGTTCTTC. Its translation: CASSLEGGAYNEQFF. The V gene is TRBV5-1, the J gene TRBJ2-1; 7 bases are shared with TRBD1. CDR3 length equals 15 residues. J was trimmed by 2 bases and V by 0 bases; bases with no gene match: 2. CDR1 is SGHRS and CDR2 is YFSETQ in the germline V gene.

The chain uses TRBV20-1 and TRBJ1-5; maybe TRBD1 (5 bases). This CDR3 has 11 residues. V lost 1 base and J lost 11, with 9 bases in between. In germline, CDR1 is DFQATT, CDR2 SNEGSKA (reference sequence). For the CDR3, the DNA is TGCAGTGCTAGAGTGGGGGAGACCCAGCATTTT. Residues: CSARVGETQHF.

Many counts were recorded for this clonotype. The V gene is TRBV2, the J gene TRBJ2-7; TRBD2 is a possible D gene (6 bases). The CDR3 sequence is 14 residues long. The germline V and J ends were trimmed by 7 bases and 3 bases, with 16 bases remaining between them. The V gene's germline CDR1 is SNHLY and CDR2 FYNNEI. CDR3 coding DNA: TGTGCCAGCAAGTCCGGCGGGGCCTACTACGAGCAGTACTTC. It is translated as CASKSGGAYYEQYF.

This clonotype was counted a few times. The chain joins TRBV7-9 to TRBJ2-1; no firm D call. This CDR3 has 13 residues. Trimming removed 5 bases from V and 10 bases from J, with 15 bases in between. Germline values: CDR1 SEHNR, CDR2 FQNEAQ (reference sequence). CDR3 loop: CASSPGETREQFF. CDR3 coding DNA: TGTGCCAGCAGCCCCGGAGAAACCAGGGAGCAGTTCTTC. Together with reference TRBV7-9 and TRBJ2-1, the CDR3 gives the full variable domain: DTGVSQNPRHKITKRGQNVTFRCDPISEHNRLYWYRQTLGQGPEFLTYFQNEAQLEKSRLLSDRFSAERPKGSFSTLEIQRTEQGDSAMYLCASSPGETREQFFGPGTRLTVL.